Presented here are 18 T cell receptor beta chains from one specimen sequenced in a study of STAT3 mutations in large granular lymphocyte leukemia. Points from the study as a whole: Every T-cell large granular lymphocyte leukemia patient had at least one immunodominant TCR beta clonotype.

No antigens are known for them. Generated by immunoSEQ multiplex PCR, the TCRdb table keeps only in-frame clones and is missing some. The table includes 30,000 to 45,000 clones, around nine tenths detected once. Specimen: PBMCs. These receptors were obtained from a human donor with T large granular lymphocyte leukemia. Some clones in this sample may be carry-over from other donors' samples.

V is TRBV5-1 and J is TRBJ2-1; 12 nucleotides agree with TRBD2. CDR3 length equals 16 residues. Germline trimming cut 0 bases from V and 7 bases from J; bases unmatched to any gene: 5. Germline V gives CDR1 SGHRS, CDR2 YFSETQ. The CDR3 nucleotides read TGCGCCAGCAGCTTGGATGTGACTAGCGGGGGAAATGAGCAGTTCTTC. This sequence encodes CASSLDVTSGGNEQFF. The variable domain in full, with the rest retrieved from reference TRBV5-1 and TRBJ2-1, is KAGVTQTPRYLIKTRGQQVTLSCSPISGHRSVSWYQQTPGQGLQFLFEYFSETQRNKGNFPGRFSGRQFSNSRSEMNVSTLELGDSALYLCASSLDVTSGGNEQFFGPGTRLTVL.

The chain has TRBV4-2 and TRBJ2-3; D perhaps matches TRBD2 (7 bases). Germline CDR1 and CDR2: LGHNA and YNFKEQ. The V gene lost 4 bases and the J gene lost 3 bases, with 11 bases spanning the gap. The length of the CDR3 is 14 residues. CDR3 region: CASSPRGGTDTQYF. CDR3 in DNA: TGTGCCAGCAGCCCCAGGGGAGGGACAGATACGCAGTATTTT.

The rearrangement uses TRBV12-5 and TRBJ2-5, with D unresolved. There are 13 residues in the CDR3. The V gene lost 2 bases and the J gene lost 5 bases, with 9 bases spanning the gap. Germline CDR1 reads LGHNT; CDR2 reads FRNRAP. DNA of the CDR3: TGTGCTAGTGGTTTGCAGCCTGGGGAGACCCAGTACTTC. Its protein is CASGLQPGETQYF.

J is TRBJ1-1 and V is TRBV5-1; D gene ambiguous. With 5 bases removed from V and 0 bases from J, the gap between germline ends came to 11 bases. Germline V lookup: CDR1 SGHRS, CDR2 YFSETQ. This CDR3 contains 14 residues. CDR3 in amino acids: CASRLASLNTEAFF. DNA of the CDR3: TGCGCCAGCAGGCTTGCCTCCTTGAACACTGAAGCTTTCTTT.

The chain has TRBV18 and TRBJ1-2; possible D gene TRBD1, 5 bases. CDR3 length equals 12 residues. With 5 bases removed from V and 5 bases from J, the gap between germline ends came to 9 bases. Germline V CDR1 and CDR2: KGHSH, LQKENI. DNA of the CDR3: TGTGCCAGCTCAGAAGGGGAGTATGGCTACACCTTC. Protein product: CASSEGEYGYTF.

V usage is TRBV7-9 and J usage is TRBJ1-1, with unresolved D. The length of the CDR3 is 16 residues. Germline V gene lookup returns CDR1 SEHNR and CDR2 FQNEAQ (reference sequence). V was trimmed by 6 bases and J by 3 bases, leaving 20 bases between them. CDR3 protein: CASRLPSLRIHTEAFF. The DNA for the CDR3 is TGTGCCAGCAGACTTCCTAGTTTGCGTATACACACTGAAGCTTTCTTT.

This clone has just a few counts. This rearrangement joins TRBV10-3 to TRBJ2-7; 8 bases are a match to TRBD1. From germline, CDR1 is ENHRY and CDR2 SYGVKD. This CDR3 is 15 amino acids long. V lost 2 bases to trimming and J lost 1 base; unmatched junction nucleotides: 4. For the CDR3, the DNA is TGTGCCATCAGTGAGGGACAGGGATGGTCCTACGAGCAGTACTTC. Amino acids: CAISEGQGWSYEQYF.

This rearrangement joins TRBV7-9 to TRBJ1-2; 9 positions match TRBD1. The trim removed 4 bases at V and 4 bases at J, leaving 7 bases unmatched. Germline V gives CDR1 SEHNR, CDR2 FQNEAQ (reference sequence). The CDR3 runs to 15 residues. CDR3 DNA: TGTGCCAGCAGCTCCTCGGACAGGGGCCCCTATGGCTACACCTTC. Translated: CASSSSDRGPYGYTF.

The V call is TRBV28, the J call TRBJ2-6; D not certain. This CDR3 comprises 12 residues. The V and J ends lost 8 bases and 0 bases respectively, with 2 bases between them. Germline V gene data show CDR1 as MDHEN and CDR2 as SYDVKM. For the CDR3, the DNA is TGTGCCAGCGGCTCTGGGGCCAACGTCCTGACTTTC. It encodes CASGSGANVLTF.

The V and J genes are TRBV5-1 and TRBJ2-1; 8 bases are a match to TRBD2. The germline V gene encodes CDR1 SGHRS and CDR2 YFSETQ. With V trimmed by 6 bases and J by 4 bases, 6 bases remained unmatched. CDR3 size: 14 residues. CDR3 residues: CASNPPGGYNEQFF. CDR3 bases: TGCGCCAGCAACCCACCGGGGGGGTACAATGAGCAGTTCTTC.

J is TRBJ1-1 and V is TRBV6-5; D uncertain. Trimming left V 0 bases short and J 2 bases short, with 10 bases between. The length of the CDR3 is 15 residues. CDR1 and CDR2 from the germline V gene are MNHEY and SVGAGI. The chain's CDR3 is CASSYSSGFNTEAFF. DNA of the CDR3: TGTGCCAGCAGTTACTCATCGGGGTTTAACACTGAAGCTTTCTTT.

The sample holds one count of this clone. The gene calls are TRBV6-6 and TRBJ1-1; possible D gene TRBD1, 5 bases. The CDR3 consists of 14 residues. CDR1 is MNHNY, CDR2 SVGAGI, per germline (reference sequence). V gave up 8 bases and J gave up 4 bases, with 17 bases separating them. The CDR3 is CASYPSRVVTEAFF. CDR3 in DNA: TGTGCCAGCTATCCATCCAGGGTTGTCACTGAAGCTTTCTTT.

The chain is built from TRBV18 and TRBJ2-3; D gene unclear. CDR3 size: 13 residues. V was shortened by 3 bases and J by 6 bases, with 10 bases between the two germline ends. The germline CDR1 and CDR2 sequences are KGHSH and LQKENI. CDR3 sequence: CASSPNSADTQYF. CDR3 sequence (DNA): TGTGCCAGCTCACCGAACTCCGCCGATACGCAGTATTTT.

The genes are TRBV4-3 and TRBJ2-7; D is unclear. The V end was cut by 0 bases, the J end by 3 bases, with 9 bases between. The germline CDR1 and CDR2 sequences are LGHNA and YSLEER. This CDR3 has 14 amino acids. The CDR3 region is CASSQDPTSYEQYF. CDR3 DNA: TGCGCCAGCAGCCAAGACCCGACAAGCTACGAGCAGTACTTC.

This chain links TRBV5-6 with TRBJ1-5, with D possibly TRBD1 on 5 matching bases. CDR1 is SGHDT, CDR2 YYEEEE, per germline. This CDR3 is built from 13 residues. V lost 3 bases and J 8 bases, leaving 12 bases between the germline ends. The CDR3 reads CASSWARAKPQHF. In DNA, the CDR3 is TGTGCCAGCAGCTGGGCCAGGGCAAAGCCCCAGCATTTT. The variable domain in full, with the rest retrieved from reference TRBV5-6 and TRBJ1-5, is DAGVTQSPTHLIKTRGQQVTLRCSPKSGHDTVSWYQQALGQGPQFIFQYYEEEERQRGNFPDRFSGHQFPNYSSELNVNALLLGDSALYLCASSWARAKPQHFGDGTRLSIL.

J is TRBJ1-5 and V is TRBV2; TRBD1 matches at 9 bases. Trimming removed 6 bases from V and 2 bases from J; junction bases left unmatched: 8. The CDR3 has 16 residues. Germline V lookup: CDR1 SNHLY, CDR2 FYNNEI. The CDR3 loop reads CASRRDREGGNQPQHF. The CDR3 DNA reads as TGTGCCAGCAGAAGGGACAGGGAGGGAGGCAATCAGCCCCAGCATTTT.

A few counts support this clone. The chain combines TRBV6-1 with TRBJ1-6; D not resolved. Germline V gene lookup returns CDR1 MNHNS and CDR2 SASEGT. The CDR3 extends over 16 amino acids. Between the trimmed V and J ends, which lost 2 bases and 9 bases, there was a span of 17 bases. Here the CDR3 reads CASSERPRAEASPLHF. In DNA, the CDR3 is TGTGCCAGCAGTGAACGCCCTCGAGCAGAAGCTTCACCCCTCCACTTT.

V and J are TRBV7-9 and TRBJ2-7, with D possibly being TRBD1 or TRBD2 (7 bases each). Germline V gene sequence: CDR1 SEHNR, CDR2 FQNEAQ (reference sequence). Between the trimmed V and J ends, which lost 4 bases and 5 bases, there was a span of 21 bases. The length of the CDR3 is 16 residues. This CDR3 is CASSSQGGQGPHEQYF. CDR3 bases: TGTGCCAGCAGCTCCCAGGGGGGGCAGGGCCCGCACGAGCAGTACTTC.